This T cell receptor beta chain was sequenced during a study of blood T cell repertoires in COVID-19. The V segment lost 2 bases and the J segment 7 bases; nucleotides outside the gene matches: 5. Germline V gene lookup returns CDR1 LGHNA and CDR2 YNFKEQ. This CDR3 has 14 amino acids. Participants, roughly 18 to 90 years old, spanned approximately 26 US areas. Either two negative PCRs, clearance, or symptom resolution qualified Cohort 3 donors as recovered. Produced via immunoSEQ multiplex PCR; TCRdb's table is partial and in-frame only. The sample contains 150,000 to 200,000 clones, about 88% of which appear only once.

The sample comprised PBMCs or T cells enriched from blood (not recorded which). The J gene is TRBJ2-7, the V gene TRBV4-2; 10 bases fit TRBD2. The receptor was derived from a woman aged 18-29 years who had recovered from COVID-19. The CDR3 sequence is CASSQLLAGVEQYF. The CDR3 bases are TGTGCCAGCAGCCAACTTCTAGCGGGGGTTGAGCAGTACTTC.